The entry that follows covers one TCR beta chain sequence. Its recognized antigen is unknown. The input lacks base qualities; no much larger clone sits a single base away. The record originates from a study of OX40 agonist ivuxolimab in advanced cancers. About the study as a whole: Ivuxolimab, which targeted the costimulatory receptor OX40 (CD134), was an agonistic, fully human IgG2 monoclonal antibody. Intravenous ivuxolimab was administered to patients every 2 weeks at six dose levels: 0.01, 0.1, 0.3, 1.5, 3 and 10 mg/kg. Of the roughly 51 patients in dose escalation, some 19 had hepatocellular carcinoma, some 15 had melanoma, 9 had renal cell carcinoma and 9 had head and neck cancer. In the dose-escalation cohort, 65% to 90% of patients were male, and the mean age was roughly 60 years, with a range of about 23 to 85. Prior anti-PD-1, anti-PD-L1 or anti-CTLA-4 therapy was permitted, and checkpoint inhibitors had been received by around 40% of dose-escalation patients. Partial responses occurred in three dose-escalation patients: two with cutaneous melanoma and one with hepatocellular carcinoma. Peripheral TCRbeta sequencing was intended to test whether TCR sequence diversity was altered and clonal T-cell expansion was caused by ivuxolimab. The monotherapy dose-escalation portion (N of about 47 patients) of the phase I ivuxolimab trial is reported in the paper.

V is pruned by 11 bases and J by 1 base, leaving 2 bases of the junction without a gene match. Reading from cysteine to phenylalanine, the CDR3 counts 13 amino acids. Left in the record is the CDR3 DNA by itself, 39 bases read in frame from the first base. The germline V gene (reference sequence) provides CDR1 MNHNY and CDR2 SVGAGI. Summary of the overall study and its limitations: The antigen specificity of the clonally expanded peripheral T cells was not determined. Low levels of normalized T-cell clonal expansion were also seen in some patients who did not respond. Partial responders in the 0.1-3.0 mg/kg groups had among the lowest normalized peripheral clonal expansion, especially among CD8+ T cells. Clonal expansion of both CD4+ and CD8+ blood T cells was observed from baseline to week 6 at doses 0.1 to 3.0 mg/kg. After ivuxolimab, expanded clones were on average more numerous among CD8+ T cells than among CD4+ T cells.

The trial excluded patients who had a history of autoimmune disease or were on systemic immunosuppression. Peripheral blood for TCR sequencing was collected from all dose cohorts at baseline, on cycle 4 day 1, and on cycle 7 day 1. Samples came from an open-label, multicenter, first-in-human phase I dose-escalation trial of ivuxolimab. Adults with locally advanced or metastatic melanoma, renal cell, hepatocellular, or head and neck squamous cell carcinoma were enrolled in the trial. Before TCR sequencing, CD4+ T cells and CD8+ T cells were sorted from peripheral blood as separate populations. Genomic DNA was isolated from the sorted cells so that the TCRbeta CDR3 region could be sequenced. The immunoSEQ Assay was used to sequence the TCRbeta CDR3 regions. As stored in TCRdb, this immuneACCESS dataset retains in-frame rearrangements with V and J assigned. A fraction of the clones does not appear; measured against another copy, unresolved V genes explain less than half of the discrepancy, and the remainder lacks a known reason. The sample table holds more than 65,000 clones, of which over 80% were seen once. The ten biggest clones cover almost 6% of the sample.

The source material was CD4+ or CD8+ T cells sorted from blood, sampled in a trial of the OX40 agonist ivuxolimab. The chain is assembled from TRBV6-6 and TRBJ2-2; 9 junctional bases match TRBD1. The TCR sequence derives from an adult with an advanced solid tumor such as melanoma, head and neck, liver or kidney cancer. Read as DNA, the sequence is TGTGCCGGGACAGGGATGAACACCGGGGAGCTGTTTTTT. The encoded protein is CAGTGMNTGELFF.